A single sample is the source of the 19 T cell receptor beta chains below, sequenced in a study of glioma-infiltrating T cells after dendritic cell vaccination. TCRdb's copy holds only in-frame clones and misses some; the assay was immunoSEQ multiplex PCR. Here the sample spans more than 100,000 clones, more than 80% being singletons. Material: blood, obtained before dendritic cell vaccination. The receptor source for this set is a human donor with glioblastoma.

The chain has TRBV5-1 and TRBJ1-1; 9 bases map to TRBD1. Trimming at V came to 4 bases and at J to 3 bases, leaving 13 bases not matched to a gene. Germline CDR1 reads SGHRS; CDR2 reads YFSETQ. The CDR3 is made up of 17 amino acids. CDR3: CASSPQPGQGSDTEAFF. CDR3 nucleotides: TGCGCCAGCAGCCCCCAACCGGGACAGGGATCGGACACTGAAGCTTTCTTT.

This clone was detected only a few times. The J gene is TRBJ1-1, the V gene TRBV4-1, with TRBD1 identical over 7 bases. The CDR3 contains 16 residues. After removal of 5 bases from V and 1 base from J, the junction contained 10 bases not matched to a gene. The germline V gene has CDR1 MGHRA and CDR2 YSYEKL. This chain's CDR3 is CASSLRQGRANTEAFF. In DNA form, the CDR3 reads TGCGCCAGCAGCTTACGACAGGGCCGGGCGAACACTGAAGCTTTCTTT.

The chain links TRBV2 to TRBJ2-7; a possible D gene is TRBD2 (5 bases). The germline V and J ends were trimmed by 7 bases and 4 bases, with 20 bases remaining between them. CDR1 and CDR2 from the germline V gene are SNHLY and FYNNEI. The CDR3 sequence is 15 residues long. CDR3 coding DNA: TGTGCCAGCAACCCCACCGGGAATTCGCTTTACGAGCAGTACTTC. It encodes CASNPTGNSLYEQYF.

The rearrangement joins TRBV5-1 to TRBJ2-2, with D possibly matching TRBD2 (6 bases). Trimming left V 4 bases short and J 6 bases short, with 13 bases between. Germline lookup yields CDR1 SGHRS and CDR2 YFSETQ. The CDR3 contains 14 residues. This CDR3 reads CASSTPGLSGELFF. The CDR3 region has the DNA TGCGCCAGCAGCACGCCCGGACTATCCGGGGAGCTGTTTTTT.

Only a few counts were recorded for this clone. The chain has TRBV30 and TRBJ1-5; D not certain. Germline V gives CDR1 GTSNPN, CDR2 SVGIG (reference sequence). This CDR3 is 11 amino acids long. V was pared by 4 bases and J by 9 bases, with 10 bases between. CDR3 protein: CAWTELGPQHF. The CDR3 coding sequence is TGTGCCTGGACCGAGCTCGGGCCCCAGCATTTT.

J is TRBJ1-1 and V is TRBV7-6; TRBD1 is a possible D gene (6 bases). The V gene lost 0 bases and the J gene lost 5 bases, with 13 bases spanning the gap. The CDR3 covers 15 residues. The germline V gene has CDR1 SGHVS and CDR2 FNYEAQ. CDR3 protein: CASSLAGAGDTEAFF. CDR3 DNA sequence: TGTGCCAGCAGCTTAGCGGGGGCTGGGGATACTGAAGCTTTCTTT.

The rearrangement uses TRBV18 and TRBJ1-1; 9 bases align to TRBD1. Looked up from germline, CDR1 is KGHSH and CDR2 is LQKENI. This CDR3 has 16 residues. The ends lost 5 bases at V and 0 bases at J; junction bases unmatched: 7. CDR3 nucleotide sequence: TGTGCCAGCTCATCGGGACAGGGAGTGTTGAACACTGAAGCTTTCTTT. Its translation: CASSSGQGVLNTEAFF.

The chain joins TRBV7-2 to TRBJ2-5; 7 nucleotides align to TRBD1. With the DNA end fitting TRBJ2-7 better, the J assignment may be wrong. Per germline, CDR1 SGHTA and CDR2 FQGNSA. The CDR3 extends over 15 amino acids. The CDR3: CASSQNRGGGYEQYF. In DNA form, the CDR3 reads TGTGCCAGCAGCCAAAACAGGGGTGGCGGCTACGAGCAGTACTTC.

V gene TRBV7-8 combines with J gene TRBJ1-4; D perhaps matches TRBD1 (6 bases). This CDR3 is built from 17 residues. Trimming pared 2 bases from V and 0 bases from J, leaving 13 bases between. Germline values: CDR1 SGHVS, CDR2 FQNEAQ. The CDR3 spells CASSLNRVLATNEKLFF. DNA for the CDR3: TGTGCCAGCAGCTTAAACAGGGTTCTCGCAACTAATGAAAAACTGTTTTTT.

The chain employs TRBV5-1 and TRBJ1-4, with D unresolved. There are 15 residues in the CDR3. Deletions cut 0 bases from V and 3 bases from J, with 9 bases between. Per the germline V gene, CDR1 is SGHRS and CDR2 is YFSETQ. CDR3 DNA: TGCGCCAGCAGCTTGGCCGCGGCAGCTAATGAAAAACTGTTTTTT. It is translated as CASSLAAAANEKLFF.

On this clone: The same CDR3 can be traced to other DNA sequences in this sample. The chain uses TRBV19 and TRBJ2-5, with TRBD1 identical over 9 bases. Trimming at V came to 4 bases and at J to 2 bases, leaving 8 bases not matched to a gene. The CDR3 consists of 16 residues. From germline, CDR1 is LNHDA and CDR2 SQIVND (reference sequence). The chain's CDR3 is CASSTQDRGLQETQYF. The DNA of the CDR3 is TGTGCCAGTAGTACTCAGGACAGGGGCCTACAAGAGACCCAGTACTTC.

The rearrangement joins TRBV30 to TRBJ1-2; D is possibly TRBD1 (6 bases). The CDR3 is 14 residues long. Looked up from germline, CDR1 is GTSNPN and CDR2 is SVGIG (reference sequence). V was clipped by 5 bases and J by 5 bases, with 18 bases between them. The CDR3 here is CAWYRDIPLYGYTF. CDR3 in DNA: TGTGCCTGGTACCGGGACATACCGTTATATGGCTACACCTTC.

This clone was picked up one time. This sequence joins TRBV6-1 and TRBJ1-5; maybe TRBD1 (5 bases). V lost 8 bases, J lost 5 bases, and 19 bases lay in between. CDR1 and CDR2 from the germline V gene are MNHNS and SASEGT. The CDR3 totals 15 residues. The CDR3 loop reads CASEQGEIGDQPQHF. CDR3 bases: TGTGCCAGCGAGCAAGGGGAAATTGGCGATCAGCCCCAGCATTTT.

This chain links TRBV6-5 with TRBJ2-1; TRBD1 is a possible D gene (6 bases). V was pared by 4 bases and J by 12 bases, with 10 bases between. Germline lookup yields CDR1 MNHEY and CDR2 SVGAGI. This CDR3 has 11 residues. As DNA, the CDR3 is TGTGCCAGCAGTTCCCTAGGGGGGCAGTTCTTC. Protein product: CASSSLGGQFF.

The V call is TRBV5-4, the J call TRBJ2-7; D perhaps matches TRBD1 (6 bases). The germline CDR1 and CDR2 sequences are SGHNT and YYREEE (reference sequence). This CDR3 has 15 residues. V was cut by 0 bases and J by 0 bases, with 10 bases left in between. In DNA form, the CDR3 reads TGTGCCAGCAGCTTGGTCGGGACACTCTCCTACGAGCAGTACTTC. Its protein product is CASSLVGTLSYEQYF.

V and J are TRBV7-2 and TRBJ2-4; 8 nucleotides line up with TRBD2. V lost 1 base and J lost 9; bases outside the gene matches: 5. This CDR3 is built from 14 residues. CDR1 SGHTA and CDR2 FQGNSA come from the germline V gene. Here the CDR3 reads CASSLGRTSSIQYF. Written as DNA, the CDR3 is TGTGCCAGCAGCTTAGGGCGGACTAGCAGCATTCAGTACTTC.

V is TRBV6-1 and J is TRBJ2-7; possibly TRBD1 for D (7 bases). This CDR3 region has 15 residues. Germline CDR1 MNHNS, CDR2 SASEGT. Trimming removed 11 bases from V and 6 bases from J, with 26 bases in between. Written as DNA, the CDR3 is TGTGCCTCGAGGTCCCCAGGGGGGTCTGAAGGCGAGCAGTACTTC. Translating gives CASRSPGGSEGEQYF.

The CDR3 reads CASGSPRDKVTEAFF. The CDR3 DNA reads as TGTGCTAGTGGTAGTCCCCGGGACAAGGTTACTGAAGCTTTCTTT. The V call is TRBV12-5, the J call TRBJ1-1; a weak D match, TRBD1 (6 bases). The CDR3 extends over 15 amino acids. Germline V gives CDR1 LGHNT, CDR2 FRNRAP. Trimming took 5 bases from V and 5 from J, leaving 18 bases between them.

CDR3 in amino acids: CASSQNSDEQYF. In nucleotides, the CDR3 is TGCGCCAGCAGCCAAAACAGTGACGAGCAGTACTTC. The rearrangement uses TRBV5-1 and TRBJ2-7; D not resolved. The CDR3 is 12 residues long. The V gene's germline CDR1 is SGHRS and CDR2 YFSETQ. Trimming shortened V by 4 bases and J by 5 bases, and 10 bases separated the two germline ends.